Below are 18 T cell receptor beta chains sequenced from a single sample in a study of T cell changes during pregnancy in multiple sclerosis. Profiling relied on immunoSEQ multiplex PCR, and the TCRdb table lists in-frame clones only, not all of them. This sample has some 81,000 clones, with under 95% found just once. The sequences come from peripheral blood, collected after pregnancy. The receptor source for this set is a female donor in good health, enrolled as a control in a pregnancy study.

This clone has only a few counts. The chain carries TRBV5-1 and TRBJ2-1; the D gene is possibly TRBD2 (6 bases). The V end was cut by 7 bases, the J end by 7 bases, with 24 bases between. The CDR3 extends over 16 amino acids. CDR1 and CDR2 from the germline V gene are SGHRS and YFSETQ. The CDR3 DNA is TGCGCCAGCCGGTGGGGTAGCGCAAGCGCGGGGAATGAGCAGTTCTTC. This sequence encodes CASRWGSASAGNEQFF.

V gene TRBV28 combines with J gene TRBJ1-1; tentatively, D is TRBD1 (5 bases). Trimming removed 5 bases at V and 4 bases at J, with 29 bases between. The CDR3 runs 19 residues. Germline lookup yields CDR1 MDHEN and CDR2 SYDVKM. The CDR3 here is CASSVSGWRDGFSGTEAFF. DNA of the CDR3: TGTGCCAGCAGTGTATCTGGTTGGAGGGACGGCTTCAGTGGCACTGAAGCTTTCTTT.

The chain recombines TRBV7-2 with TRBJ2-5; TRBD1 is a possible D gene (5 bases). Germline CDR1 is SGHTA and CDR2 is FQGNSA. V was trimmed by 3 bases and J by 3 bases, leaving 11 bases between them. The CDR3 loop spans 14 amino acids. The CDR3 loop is CASSLMRQKETQYF. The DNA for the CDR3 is TGTGCCAGCAGCTTGATGCGACAGAAAGAGACCCAGTACTTC.

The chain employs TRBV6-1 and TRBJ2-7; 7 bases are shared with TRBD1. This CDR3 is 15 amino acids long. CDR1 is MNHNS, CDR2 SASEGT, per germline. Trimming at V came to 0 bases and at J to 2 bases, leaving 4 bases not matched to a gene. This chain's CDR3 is CASSEAWTGTYEQYF. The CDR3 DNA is TGTGCCAGCAGTGAAGCTTGGACAGGAACCTACGAGCAGTACTTC.

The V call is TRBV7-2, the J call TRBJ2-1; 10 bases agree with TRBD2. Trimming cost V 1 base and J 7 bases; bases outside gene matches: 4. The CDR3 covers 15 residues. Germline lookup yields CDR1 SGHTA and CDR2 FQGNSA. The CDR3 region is CASSLDSGRRNEQFF. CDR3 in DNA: TGTGCCAGCAGCTTAGATAGCGGGAGGAGAAATGAGCAGTTCTTC.

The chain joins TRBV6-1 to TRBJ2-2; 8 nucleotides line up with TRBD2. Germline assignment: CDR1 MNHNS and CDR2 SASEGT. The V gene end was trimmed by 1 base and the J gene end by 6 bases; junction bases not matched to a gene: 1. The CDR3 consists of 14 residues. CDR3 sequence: CASSEVGLAGELFF. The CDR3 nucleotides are TGTGCCAGCAGTGAAGTGGGACTAGCCGGGGAGCTGTTTTTT.

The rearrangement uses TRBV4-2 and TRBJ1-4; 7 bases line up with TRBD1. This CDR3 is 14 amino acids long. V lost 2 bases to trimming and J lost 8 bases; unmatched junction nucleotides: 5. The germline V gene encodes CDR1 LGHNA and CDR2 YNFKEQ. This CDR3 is CASSQHDREEKLFF. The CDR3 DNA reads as TGTGCCAGCAGCCAACATGACAGGGAGGAAAAACTGTTTTTT.

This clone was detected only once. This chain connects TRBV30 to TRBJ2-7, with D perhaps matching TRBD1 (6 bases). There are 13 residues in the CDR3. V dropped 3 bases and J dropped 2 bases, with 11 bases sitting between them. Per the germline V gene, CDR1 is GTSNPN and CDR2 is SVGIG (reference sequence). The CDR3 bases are TGTGCCTGGAGGATGACAGGAACCTACGAGCAGTACTTC. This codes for CAWRMTGTYEQYF.

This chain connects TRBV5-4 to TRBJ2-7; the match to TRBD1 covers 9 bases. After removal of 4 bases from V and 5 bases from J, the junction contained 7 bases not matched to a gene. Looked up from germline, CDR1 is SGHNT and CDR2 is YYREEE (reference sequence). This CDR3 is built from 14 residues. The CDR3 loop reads CASSAGQGFHEQYF. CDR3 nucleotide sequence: TGTGCCAGCAGCGCAGGACAGGGGTTCCACGAGCAGTACTTC.

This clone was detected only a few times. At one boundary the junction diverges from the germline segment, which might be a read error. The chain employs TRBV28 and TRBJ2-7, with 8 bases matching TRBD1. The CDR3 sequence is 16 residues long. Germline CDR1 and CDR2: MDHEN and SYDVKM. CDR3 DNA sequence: TGTGCCAGCAGTTTGGCCCAGGGACAGGCTTCCTCCGAGCAGTACTTC. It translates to CASSLAQGQASSEQYF. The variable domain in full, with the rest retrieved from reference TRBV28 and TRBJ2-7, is DVKVTQSSRYLVKRTGEKVFLECVQDMDHENMFWYRQDPGLGLRLIYFSYDVKMKEKGDIPEGYSVSREKKERFSLILESASTNQTSMYLCASSLAQGQASSEQYFGPGTRLTVT.

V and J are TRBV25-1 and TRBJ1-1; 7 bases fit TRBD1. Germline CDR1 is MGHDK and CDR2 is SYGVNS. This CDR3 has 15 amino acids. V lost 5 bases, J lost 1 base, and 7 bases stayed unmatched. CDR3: CASSPTRDRNTEAFF. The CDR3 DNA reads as TGTGCCAGCAGTCCTACCCGGGACAGGAACACTGAAGCTTTCTTT.

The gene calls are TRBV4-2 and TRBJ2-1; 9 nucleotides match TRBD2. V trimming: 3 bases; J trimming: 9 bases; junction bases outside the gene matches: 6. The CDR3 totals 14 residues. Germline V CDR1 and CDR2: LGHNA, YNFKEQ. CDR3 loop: CASSQEREVPEQFF. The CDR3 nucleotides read TGTGCCAGCAGCCAGGAGCGGGAGGTTCCTGAGCAGTTCTTC.

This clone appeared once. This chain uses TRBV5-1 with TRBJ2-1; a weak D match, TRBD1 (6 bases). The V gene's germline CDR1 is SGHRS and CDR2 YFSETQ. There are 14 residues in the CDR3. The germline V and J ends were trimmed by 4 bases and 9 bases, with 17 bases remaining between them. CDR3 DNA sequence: TGCGCCAGCAGCCGGGGCGTGTTGGGGGCTGAGCAGTTCTTC. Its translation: CASSRGVLGAEQFF. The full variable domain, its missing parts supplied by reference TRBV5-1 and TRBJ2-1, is KAGVTQTPRYLIKTRGQQVTLSCSPISGHRSVSWYQQTPGQGLQFLFEYFSETQRNKGNFPGRFSGRQFSNSRSEMNVSTLELGDSALYLCASSRGVLGAEQFFGPGTRLTVL.

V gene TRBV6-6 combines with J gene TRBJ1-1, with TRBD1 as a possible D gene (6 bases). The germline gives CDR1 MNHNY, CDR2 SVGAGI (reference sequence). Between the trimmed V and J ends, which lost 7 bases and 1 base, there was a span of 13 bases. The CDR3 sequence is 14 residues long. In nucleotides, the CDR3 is TGTGCCAGCACTTTACCGACAGGGAACACTGAAGCTTTCTTT. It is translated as CASTLPTGNTEAFF.

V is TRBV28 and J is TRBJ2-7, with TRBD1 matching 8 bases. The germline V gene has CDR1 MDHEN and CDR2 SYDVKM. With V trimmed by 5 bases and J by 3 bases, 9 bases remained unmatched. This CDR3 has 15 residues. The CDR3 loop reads CASSGTGTGHYEQYF. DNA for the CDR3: TGTGCCAGCAGTGGCACCGGGACAGGCCACTACGAGCAGTACTTC.

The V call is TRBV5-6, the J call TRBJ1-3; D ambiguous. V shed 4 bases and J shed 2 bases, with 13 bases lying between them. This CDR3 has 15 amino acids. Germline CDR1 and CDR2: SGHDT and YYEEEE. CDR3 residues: CASSAKGRAGNTIYF. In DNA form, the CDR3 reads TGTGCCAGCAGCGCCAAAGGGAGAGCTGGAAACACCATATATTTT.

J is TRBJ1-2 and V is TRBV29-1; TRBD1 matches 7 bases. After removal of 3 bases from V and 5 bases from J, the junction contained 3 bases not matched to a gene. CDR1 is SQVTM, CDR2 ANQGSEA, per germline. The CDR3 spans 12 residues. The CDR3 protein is CSVDRGWYGYTF. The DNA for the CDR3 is TGCAGCGTTGACAGGGGGTGGTATGGCTACACCTTC.

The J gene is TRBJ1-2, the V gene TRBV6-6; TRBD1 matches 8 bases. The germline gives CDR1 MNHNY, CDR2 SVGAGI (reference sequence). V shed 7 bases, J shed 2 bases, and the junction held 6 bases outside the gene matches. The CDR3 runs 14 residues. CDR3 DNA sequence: TGTGCCAGCATCCGGACAGGGCCCAACTATGGCTACACCTTC. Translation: CASIRTGPNYGYTF.